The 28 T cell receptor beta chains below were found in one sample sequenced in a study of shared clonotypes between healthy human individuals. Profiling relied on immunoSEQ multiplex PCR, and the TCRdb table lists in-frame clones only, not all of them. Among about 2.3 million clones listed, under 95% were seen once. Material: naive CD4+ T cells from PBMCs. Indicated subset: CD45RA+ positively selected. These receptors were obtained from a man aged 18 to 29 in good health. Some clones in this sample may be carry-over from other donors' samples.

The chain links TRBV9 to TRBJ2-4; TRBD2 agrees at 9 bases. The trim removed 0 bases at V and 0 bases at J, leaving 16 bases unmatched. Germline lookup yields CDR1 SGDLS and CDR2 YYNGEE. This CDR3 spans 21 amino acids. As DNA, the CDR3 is TGTGCCAGCAGCGTAGACGGTAGCGGGAGCTCGCGGGGCCTAGCCAAAAACATTCAGTACTTC. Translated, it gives CASSVDGSGSSRGLAKNIQYF.

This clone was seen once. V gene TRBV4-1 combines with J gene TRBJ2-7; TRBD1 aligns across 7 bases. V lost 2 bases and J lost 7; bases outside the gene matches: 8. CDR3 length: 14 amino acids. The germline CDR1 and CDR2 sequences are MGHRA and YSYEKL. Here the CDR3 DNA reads TGCGCCAGCAGCCAATTTGCAGGGGGTGAAGAGCAGTACTTC. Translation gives CASSQFAGGEEQYF.

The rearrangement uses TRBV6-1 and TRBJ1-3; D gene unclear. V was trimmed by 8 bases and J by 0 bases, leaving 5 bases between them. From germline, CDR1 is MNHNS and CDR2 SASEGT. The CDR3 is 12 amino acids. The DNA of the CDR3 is TGTGCCAGCGGTTACTCTGGAAACACCATATATTTT. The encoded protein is CASGYSGNTIYF.

The CDR3 sequence: CASTYRGQNTEAFF. CDR3 bases: TGTGCCAGCACCTACAGGGGGCAGAACACTGAAGCTTTCTTT. V is TRBV2 and J is TRBJ1-1; 9 positions match TRBD1. The V segment lost 7 bases and the J segment 1 base; nucleotides outside the gene matches: 4. Per the germline V gene, CDR1 is SNHLY and CDR2 is FYNNEI. This CDR3 region has 14 residues.

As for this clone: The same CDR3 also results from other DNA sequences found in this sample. The CDR3: CASSPGTENQPQHF. The CDR3 DNA reads as TGCGCCAGCAGCCCAGGGACCGAGAATCAGCCCCAGCATTTT. The chain uses TRBV4-3 and TRBJ1-5; D possibly corresponds to TRBD1 (5 bases). CDR3 size: 14 residues. Germline assignment: CDR1 LGHNA and CDR2 YSLEER. Trimming stripped 4 bases from V and 4 bases from J, with 11 bases between.

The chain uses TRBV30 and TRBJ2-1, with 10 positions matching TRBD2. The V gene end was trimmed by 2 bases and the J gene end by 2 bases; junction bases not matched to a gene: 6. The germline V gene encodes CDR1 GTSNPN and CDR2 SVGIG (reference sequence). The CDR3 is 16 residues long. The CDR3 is CAWSKGTSVTYNEQFF. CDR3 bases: TGTGCCTGGAGTAAGGGGACTAGCGTGACCTACAATGAGCAGTTCTTC.

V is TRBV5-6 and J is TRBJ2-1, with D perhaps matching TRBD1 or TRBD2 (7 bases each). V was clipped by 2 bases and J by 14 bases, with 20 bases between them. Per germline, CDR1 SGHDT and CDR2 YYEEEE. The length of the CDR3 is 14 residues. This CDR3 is CASSFRDSRGGEFF. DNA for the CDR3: TGTGCCAGCAGCTTCCGGGACAGCCGGGGAGGGGAGTTCTTC. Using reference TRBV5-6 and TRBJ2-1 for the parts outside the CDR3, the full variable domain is DAGVTQSPTHLIKTRGQQVTLRCSPKSGHDTVSWYQQALGQGPQFIFQYYEEEERQRGNFPDRFSGHQFPNYSSELNVNALLLGDSALYLCASSFRDSRGGEFFGPGTRLTVL.

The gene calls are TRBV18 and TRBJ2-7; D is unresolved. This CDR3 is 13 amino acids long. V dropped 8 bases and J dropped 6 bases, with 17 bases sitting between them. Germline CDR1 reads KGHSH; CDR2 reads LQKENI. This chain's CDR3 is CASRMLSSAEQYF. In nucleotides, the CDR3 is TGTGCCAGCCGAATGCTTTCTTCTGCCGAGCAGTACTTC.

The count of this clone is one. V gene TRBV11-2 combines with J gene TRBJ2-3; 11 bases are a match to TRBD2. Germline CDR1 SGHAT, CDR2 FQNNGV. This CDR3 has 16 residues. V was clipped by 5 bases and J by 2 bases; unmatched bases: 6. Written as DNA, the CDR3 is TGTGCCAGCAGCCTCATAGCGGGAGGGTTCACAGATACGCAGTATTTT. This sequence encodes CASSLIAGGFTDTQYF.

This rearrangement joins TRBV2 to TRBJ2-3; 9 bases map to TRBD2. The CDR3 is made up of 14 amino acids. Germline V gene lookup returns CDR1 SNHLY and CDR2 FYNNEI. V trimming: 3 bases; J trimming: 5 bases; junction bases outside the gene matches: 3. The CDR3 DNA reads TGTGCCAGCAGTGACGGTAGCGGGAGAGATACGCAGTATTTT. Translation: CASSDGSGRDTQYF.

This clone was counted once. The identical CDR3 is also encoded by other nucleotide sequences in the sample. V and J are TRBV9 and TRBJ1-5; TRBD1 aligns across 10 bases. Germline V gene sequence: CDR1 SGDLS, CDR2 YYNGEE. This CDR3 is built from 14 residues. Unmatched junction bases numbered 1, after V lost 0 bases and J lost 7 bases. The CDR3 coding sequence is TGTGCCAGCAGCGTAGGGACAGGGGGACAGCCCCAGCATTTT. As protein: CASSVGTGGQPQHF.

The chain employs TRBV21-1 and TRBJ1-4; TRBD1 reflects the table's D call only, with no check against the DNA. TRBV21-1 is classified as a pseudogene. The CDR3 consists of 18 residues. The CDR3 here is CASSFRDRIVTYHEKLFF. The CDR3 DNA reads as TGTGCCAGCAGCTTCCGGGACAGAATAGTCACGTATCATGAAAAACTGTTTTTT.

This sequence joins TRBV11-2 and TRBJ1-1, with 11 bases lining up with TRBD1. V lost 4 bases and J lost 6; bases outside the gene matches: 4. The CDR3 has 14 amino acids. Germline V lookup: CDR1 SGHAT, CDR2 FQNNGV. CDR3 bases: TGTGCCAGCAGCTCGGACAGGGGGCTTGCTGAAGCTTTCTTT. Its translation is CASSSDRGLAEAFF.

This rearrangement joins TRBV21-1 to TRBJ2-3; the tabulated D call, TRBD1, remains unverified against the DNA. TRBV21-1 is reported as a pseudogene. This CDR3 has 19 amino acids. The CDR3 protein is CASSNEGATLFFCTDTQYF. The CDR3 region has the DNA TGTGCCAGCAGCAATGAGGGGGCGACATTATTTTTTTGCACAGATACGCAGTATTTT.

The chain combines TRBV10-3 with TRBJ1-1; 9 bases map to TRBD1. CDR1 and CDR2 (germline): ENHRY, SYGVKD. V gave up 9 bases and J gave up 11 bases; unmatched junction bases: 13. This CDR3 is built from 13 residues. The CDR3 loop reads CAITGDGQGQAFF. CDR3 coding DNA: TGTGCCATTACGGGGGATGGACAGGGGCAGGCTTTCTTT.

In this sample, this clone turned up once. DNA for the CDR3: TGTGCCAGTAGGGGACCGGGACTAGGCTACAATGAGCAGTTCTTC. Translated, it gives CASRGPGLGYNEQFF. The chain couples TRBV19 to TRBJ2-1, with TRBD2 matching over 8 bases. Germline CDR1 LNHDA, CDR2 SQIVND (reference sequence). There are 15 residues in the CDR3. Trimming cost V 6 bases and J 3 bases; bases outside gene matches: 7. The full variable domain, with the rest looked up from reference TRBV19 and TRBJ2-1, is DGGITQSPKYLFRKEGQNVTLSCEQNLNHDAMYWYRQDPGQGLRLIYYSQIVNDFQKGDIAEGYSVSREKKESFPLTVTSAQKNPTAFYLCASRGPGLGYNEQFFGPGTRLTVL.

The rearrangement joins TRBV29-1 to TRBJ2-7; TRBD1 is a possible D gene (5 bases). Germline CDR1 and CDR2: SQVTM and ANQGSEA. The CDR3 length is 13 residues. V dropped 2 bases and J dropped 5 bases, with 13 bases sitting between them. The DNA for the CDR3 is TGCAGCGTTGAAAGTAGGCAGGGTAACGAGCAGTACTTC. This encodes CSVESRQGNEQYF.

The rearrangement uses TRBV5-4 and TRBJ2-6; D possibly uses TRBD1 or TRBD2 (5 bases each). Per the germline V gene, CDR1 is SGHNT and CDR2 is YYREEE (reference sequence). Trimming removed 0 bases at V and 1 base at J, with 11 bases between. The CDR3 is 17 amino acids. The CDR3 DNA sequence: TGTGCCAGCAGCTTGGGGGGGTTTGGTTCTGGGGCCAACGTCCTGACTTTC. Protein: CASSLGGFGSGANVLTF.

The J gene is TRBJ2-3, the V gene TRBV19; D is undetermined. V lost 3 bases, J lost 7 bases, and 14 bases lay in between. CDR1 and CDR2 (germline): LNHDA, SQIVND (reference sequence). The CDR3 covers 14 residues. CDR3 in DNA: TGTGCCAGTAGTATTCAGTCGGCCGATCATACGCAGTATTTT. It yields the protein CASSIQSADHTQYF.

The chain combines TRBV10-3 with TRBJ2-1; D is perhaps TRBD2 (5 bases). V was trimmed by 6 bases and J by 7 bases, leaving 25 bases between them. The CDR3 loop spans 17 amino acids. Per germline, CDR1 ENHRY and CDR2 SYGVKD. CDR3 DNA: TGTGCCATCAGCGGGGAAGTGTCGGGGTCCCGGTGGAATGAGCAGTTCTTC. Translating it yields CAISGEVSGSRWNEQFF.

CDR3: CASSVVSGTDSYEQYF. In DNA form, the CDR3 reads TGCGCCAGCAGCGTCGTCTCCGGGACAGACTCCTACGAGCAGTACTTC. The rearrangement links TRBV5-1 to TRBJ2-5, with 7 bases aligning to TRBD1. The J call may not be correct, given that the DNA end is closer to TRBJ2-7. Germline loops: CDR1 SGHRS, CDR2 YFSETQ. This CDR3 has 16 residues.

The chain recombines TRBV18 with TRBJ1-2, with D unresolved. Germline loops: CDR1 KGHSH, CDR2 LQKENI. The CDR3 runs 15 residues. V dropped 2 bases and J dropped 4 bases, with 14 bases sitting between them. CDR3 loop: CASSPTDQPLYGYTF. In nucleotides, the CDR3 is TGTGCCAGCTCACCAACGGACCAGCCCCTCTATGGCTACACCTTC.

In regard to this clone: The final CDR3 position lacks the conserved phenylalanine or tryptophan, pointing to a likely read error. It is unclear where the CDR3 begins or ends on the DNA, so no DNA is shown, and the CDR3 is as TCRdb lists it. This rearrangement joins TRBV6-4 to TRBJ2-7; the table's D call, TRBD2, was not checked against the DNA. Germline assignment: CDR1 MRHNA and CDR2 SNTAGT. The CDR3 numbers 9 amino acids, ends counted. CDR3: CASSDPSVY.

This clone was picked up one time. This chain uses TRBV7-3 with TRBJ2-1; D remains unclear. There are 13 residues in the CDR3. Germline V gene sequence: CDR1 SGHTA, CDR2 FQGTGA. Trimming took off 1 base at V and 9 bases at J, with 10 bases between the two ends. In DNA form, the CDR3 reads TGTGCCAGCAGCTTAAGGGCCCAGTTTGAGCAGTTCTTC. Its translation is CASSLRAQFEQFF.

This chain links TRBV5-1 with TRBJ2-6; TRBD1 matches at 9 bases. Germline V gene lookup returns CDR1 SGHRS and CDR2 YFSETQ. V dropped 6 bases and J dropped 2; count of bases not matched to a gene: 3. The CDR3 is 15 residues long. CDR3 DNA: TGCGCCAGCAAGGACAGGGGCCCTGGGGCCAACGTCCTGACTTTC. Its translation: CASKDRGPGANVLTF.

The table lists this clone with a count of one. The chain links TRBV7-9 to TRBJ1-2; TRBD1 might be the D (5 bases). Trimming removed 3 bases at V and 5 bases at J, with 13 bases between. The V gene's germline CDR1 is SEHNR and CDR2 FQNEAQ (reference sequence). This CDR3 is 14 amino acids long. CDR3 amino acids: CASSFGTSAYGYTF. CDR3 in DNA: TGTGCCAGCAGCTTTGGGACCTCCGCTTATGGCTACACCTTC.

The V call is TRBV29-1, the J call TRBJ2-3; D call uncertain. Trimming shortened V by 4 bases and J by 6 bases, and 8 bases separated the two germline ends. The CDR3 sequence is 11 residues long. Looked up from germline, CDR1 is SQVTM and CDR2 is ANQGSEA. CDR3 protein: CSVGIEDTQYF. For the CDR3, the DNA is TGCAGCGTTGGTATCGAGGATACGCAGTATTTT.

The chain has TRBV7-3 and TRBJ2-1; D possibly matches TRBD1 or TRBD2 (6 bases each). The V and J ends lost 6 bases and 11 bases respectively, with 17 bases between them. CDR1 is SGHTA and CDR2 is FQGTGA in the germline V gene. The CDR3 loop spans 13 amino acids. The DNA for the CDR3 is TGTGCCAGCAGTTCCCAGGGGAGGACTCAGCAGTTCTTC. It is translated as CASSSQGRTQQFF.